This entry describes one T cell receptor beta chain. The data derive from a study of T-cell memory formation after mild COVID-19. V lost 3 bases, J lost 1 base, and 6 bases lay in between. This CDR3 is 13 amino acids long. The V gene's germline CDR1 is ENHRY and CDR2 SYGVKD. TCRalpha and TCRbeta libraries used 5'RACE with constant-segment primers and UMIs. MiXCR, run by TCRdb on the 5' RACE reads, gives a single entry per CDR3 protein. The sample consists of approximately 400,000 distinct CDR3 sequences, 15% to 20% of them appearing once. Sequenced sample: PBMCs or a T cell subset sorted from them (not recorded which). J is TRBJ1-1 and V is TRBV10-3; D possibly corresponds to TRBD1 (5 bases). This receptor was obtained from a man aged 18 to 35 who had mild COVID-19 (a few samples of this study predate the infection). Cell type and time point are not known. The CDR3 region has the DNA TGTGCCATCAGTGAACAGGAGAACACTGAAGCTTTCTTT. Protein product: CAISEQENTEAFF.